The entry below describes one TCR beta chain. This CDR3 has 13 amino acids. Germline V lookup: CDR1 LNHDA, CDR2 SQIVND (reference sequence). Between the trimmed V and J ends, which lost 4 bases and 7 bases, there was a span of 13 bases. Sequencing used immunoSEQ multiplex PCR; TCRdb keeps in-frame clones, though not all of them. In the table there are 70,000 to 95,000 clones, approximately 87% of which are singletons. These data belong to a study of OX40 agonist ivuxolimab in advanced cancers. Study in general: Enrolled patients in dose escalation had cancers that were hepatocellular carcinoma, melanoma, renal cell or head and neck cancer. One hepatocellular carcinoma and a couple of cutaneous melanoma patients partially responded.

This chain links TRBV19 with TRBJ1-1; possibly TRBD1 for D (6 bases). This TCR was sampled from an adult with an advanced solid tumor such as melanoma, head and neck, liver or kidney cancer. This material consisted of CD4+ or CD8+ T cells sorted from blood, taken in a trial of the OX40 agonist ivuxolimab. DNA of the CDR3: TGTGCCAGTAGTAACCAGGGGCAGATTGAAGCTTTCTTT. It codes for CASSNQGQIEAFF.